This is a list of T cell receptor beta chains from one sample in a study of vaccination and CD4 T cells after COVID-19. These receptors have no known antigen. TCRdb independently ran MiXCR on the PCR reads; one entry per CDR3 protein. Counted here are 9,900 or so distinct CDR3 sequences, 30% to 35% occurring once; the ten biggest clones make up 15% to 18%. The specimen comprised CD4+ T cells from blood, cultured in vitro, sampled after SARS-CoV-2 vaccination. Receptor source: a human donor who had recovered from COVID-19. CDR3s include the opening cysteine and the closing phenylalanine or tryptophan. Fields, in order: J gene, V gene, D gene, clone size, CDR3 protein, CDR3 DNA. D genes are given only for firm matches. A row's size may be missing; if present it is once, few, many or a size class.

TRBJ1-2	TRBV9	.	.	CASSVGGPANYGYTF	TGTGCCAGCAGCGTAGGAGGTCCTGCTAACTATGGCTACACCTTC
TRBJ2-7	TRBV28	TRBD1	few	CASSLTGVGQYF	TGTGCCAGCAGTTTGACAGGGGTCGGGCAGTACTTC
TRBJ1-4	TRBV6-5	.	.	CASSYSGGQPAIGNEKLFF	TGTGCCAGCAGTTACAGTGGAGGACAGCCGGCAATTGGTAATGAAAAACTGTTTTTT
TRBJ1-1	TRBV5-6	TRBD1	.	CASSLVPWDSYMNTEAFF	TGTGCCAGCAGCTTGGTGCCTTGGGACAGCTACATGAACACTGAAGCTTTCTTT
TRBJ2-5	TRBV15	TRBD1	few	CATSVGGRETQYF	TGTGCCACCAGCGTAGGGGGCCGGGAGACCCAGTACTTC
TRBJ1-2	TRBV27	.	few	CASSSPFKGGYTF	TGTGCCAGCAGTTCTCCCTTTAAAGGAGGCTACACCTTC
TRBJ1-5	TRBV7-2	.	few	CASSWGGVGQPQHF	TGTGCCAGCAGCTGGGGGGGGGTAGGGCAGCCCCAGCATTTT
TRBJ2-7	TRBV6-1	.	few	CASSGGLGPGSYEQYF	TGTGCCAGCAGCGGAGGCCTAGGACCGGGCTCCTACGAGCAGTACTTC
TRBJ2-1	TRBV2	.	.	CASREGHNEQFF	TGTGCCAGCAGAGAGGGTCACAATGAGCAGTTCTTC
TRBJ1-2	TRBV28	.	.	CASSLYRDYGYTF	TGTGCCAGCAGTCTATATAGAGACTATGGCTACACCTTC
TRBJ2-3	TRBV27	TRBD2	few	CASGAGGPGTDTQYF	TGTGCCAGCGGAGCGGGAGGGCCGGGGACAGATACGCAGTATTTT
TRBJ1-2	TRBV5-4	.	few	CASSLVTTGDGYTF	TGTGCCAGCAGCTTGGTTACAACGGGCGATGGCTACACCTTC
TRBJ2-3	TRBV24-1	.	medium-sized	CATSVSGRGDTQYF	TGTGCCACCAGTGTTTCGGGCCGTGGGGATACGCAGTATTTT
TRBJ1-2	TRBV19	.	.	CASSNGGRFGYTF	TGTGCCAGTTCCAACGGGGGGCGTTTTGGCTACACCTTC
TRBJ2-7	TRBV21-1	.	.	CASSSKPPTSGRLREFYEQYF	TGTGCCAGCAGTTCCAAGCCCCCCACTAGCGGGAGGCTCCGGGAGTTCTACGAGCAGTACTTC
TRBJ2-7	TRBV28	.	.	CASSSMHEQYF	TGTGCCAGCAGTTCCATGCACGAGCAGTACTTC
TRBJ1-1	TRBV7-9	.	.	CASSLMGNTEAFF	TGTGCCAGCAGCTTAATGGGGAACACTGAAGCTTTCTTT
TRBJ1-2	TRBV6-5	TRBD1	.	CASSFGQAGWGYTF	TGTGCCAGCAGTTTTGGACAGGCGGGCTGGGGCTACACCTTC
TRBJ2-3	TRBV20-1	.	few	CSARGLGSSDTQYF	TGCAGTGCTAGAGGCCTTGGGTCCAGTGATACGCAGTATTTT
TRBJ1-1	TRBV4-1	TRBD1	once	CASSPGQGANTEAFF	TGCGCCAGTTCCCCGGGACAGGGGGCGAACACTGAAGCTTTCTTT
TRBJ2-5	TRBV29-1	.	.	CSVGVQETQYF	TGCAGCGTTGGGGTCCAAGAGACCCAGTACTTC
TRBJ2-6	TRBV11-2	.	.	CASSSTRGSGANVLTF	TGTGCCAGCAGCTCAACGAGGGGCTCTGGGGCCAACGTCCTGACTTTC
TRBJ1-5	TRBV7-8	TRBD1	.	CASSPTGTGGQPQHF	TGTGCCAGCAGCCCGACCGGGACAGGGGGTCAGCCCCAGCATTTT
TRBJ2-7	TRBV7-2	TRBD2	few	CASSPAGGTSYEQYF	TGTGCCAGCAGCCCAGCGGGAGGGACCTCCTACGAGCAGTACTTC
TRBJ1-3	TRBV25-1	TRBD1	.	CASRRQGSATIYF	TGTGCCAGCAGACGACAGGGGAGTGCCACCATATATTTT
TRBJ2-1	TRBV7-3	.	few	CASSFSPPNEQFF	TGTGCCAGCAGCTTTAGTCCACCCAATGAGCAGTTCTTC
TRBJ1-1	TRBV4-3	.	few	CASSQEPGANTEAFF	TGCGCCAGCAGCCAAGAACCCGGGGCGAACACTGAAGCTTTCTTT
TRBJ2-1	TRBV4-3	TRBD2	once	CASSPRWGTGTGGLYNEQFF	TGCGCCAGCAGCCCGAGGTGGGGGACCGGTACGGGAGGGCTTTACAATGAGCAGTTCTTC
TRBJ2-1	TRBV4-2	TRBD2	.	CASSQMRREARTNEQFF	TGTGCCAGCAGCCAAATGAGGCGGGAGGCCCGGACCAATGAGCAGTTCTTC
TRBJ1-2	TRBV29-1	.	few	CSVWTANYGYTF	TGCAGCGTTTGGACAGCTAACTATGGCTACACCTTC
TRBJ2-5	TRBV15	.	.	CATSSFAGETQYF	TGTGCCACCAGCAGCTTTGCGGGAGAGACCCAGTACTTC
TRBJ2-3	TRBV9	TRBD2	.	CASSASSGTTDTQYF	TGTGCCAGCAGCGCCTCCAGCGGGACCACAGATACGCAGTATTTT
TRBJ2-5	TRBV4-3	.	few	CASSQDLGGPETQYF	TGCGCCAGCAGCCAAGATCTGGGGGGGCCGGAGACCCAGTACTTC
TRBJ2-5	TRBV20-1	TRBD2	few	CSVSGTQETQYF	TGCAGTGTTAGCGGGACCCAAGAGACCCAGTACTTC
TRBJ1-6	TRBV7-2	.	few	CASSLRPQAGSPLHF	TGTGCCAGCAGCTTAAGGCCCCAGGCCGGCTCACCCCTCCACTTT
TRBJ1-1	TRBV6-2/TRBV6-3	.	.	CASSYDFAGHTEAFF	TGTGCCAGCAGTTATGACTTTGCAGGGCACACTGAAGCTTTCTTT
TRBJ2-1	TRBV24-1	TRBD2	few	CAVRGARTSGGYNEQFF	TGTGCCGTGCGGGGGGCGCGTACTAGCGGGGGGTACAATGAGCAGTTCTTC